Listed below are T cell receptor beta chains from one sample, sequenced in a study of CXCR3 chemokines and chemotherapy response in bladder cancer. In TCRdb, the PCR reads were re-called with MiXCR into one record per CDR3 protein. Of roughly 8,000 distinct CDR3 sequences in the sample, around 12% are singletons; the top ten hold about 16%. Sample acquisition took place from a patient whose treatment included neoadjuvant chemotherapy. Every receptor here comes from a human donor with bladder cancer that responded to neoadjuvant chemotherapy. Each CDR3 is given with its conserved first and last residue. D genes are given only for firm matches. Some rows mark clone size as missing; the rest say once, few, many or name a class of expanded clone.

>TRBV6-5|many|TRBD1|TRBJ1-6
TGTGCCAGCCGAGAAGGGGGCTTGAATTCACCCCTCCACTTT
CASREGGLNSPLHF
>TRBV7-9|many|NA|TRBJ2-7
TGTGCCAGCAGCTTAGCGCAGGGAAATATTTACGAGCAGTACTTC
CASSLAQGNIYEQYF
>TRBV19|medium-sized|NA|TRBJ1-1
TGTGCCAGTAGTATAGATCTAAGACAGGTTGAAGCTTTCTTT
CASSIDLRQVEAFF
>TRBV6-1|medium-sized|NA|TRBJ1-2
TGTGCCAGCAGTGAAGGCGGGGCGGGTTACTATGGCTACACCTTC
CASSEGGAGYYGYTF
>TRBV19|medium-sized|NA|TRBJ1-2
TGTGCCAGTAGCTATATCCAAGGGTTCTACACCTTC
CASSYIQGFYTF
>TRBV28|many|NA|TRBJ2-7
TGTGCCAGCAGTTTAAGGGCCGACGGGGTCTACGAGCAGTACTTC
CASSLRADGVYEQYF
>TRBV5-6|NA|NA|TRBJ2-3
TGTGCCAGCAGCTTGGGGCAGACTTTCACAGATACGCAGTATTTT
CASSLGQTFTDTQYF
>TRBV6-6|medium-sized|TRBD1|TRBJ1-1
TGTGCCAGCAAGGGGACAGGGGAGAACACTGAAGCTTTCTTT
CASKGTGENTEAFF
>TRBV11-2|NA|TRBD1|TRBJ2-5
TGTGCCAGCAGCTTAACGGGGACAGGGGTACAAGAGACCCAGTACTTC
CASSLTGTGVQETQYF
>TRBV12-3/TRBV12-4|NA|TRBD2|TRBJ2-1
TGTGCCAGCAGTTTGGGCGGGGGGGCCGTAAATGAGCAGTTCTTC
CASSLGGGAVNEQFF
>TRBV30|many|NA|TRBJ1-6
TGTGCCTGGACCCGAAAGGGGGACTCACCCCTCCACTTT
CAWTRKGDSPLHF
>TRBV9|few|NA|TRBJ2-3
TGTGCCAGCAGCGTCTCAGGCTCCACAGATACGCAGTATTTT
CASSVSGSTDTQYF
>TRBV6-1|many|TRBD2|TRBJ2-7
TGTGCCAGCACCGTCGGGGGGGAGCAGTACTTC
CASTVGGEQYF
>TRBV29-1|medium-sized|NA|TRBJ1-3
TGCAGCGTAAGACAGGTCGAGGGAGGAAACACCATATATTTT
CSVRQVEGGNTIYF
>TRBV19|many|NA|TRBJ2-5
TGTGCCAGTAGTATACAGTACTCTCAAGAGACCCAGTACTTC
CASSIQYSQETQYF
>TRBV20-1|NA|NA|TRBJ1-1
TGCAGTGCTAGAGAATCAGGGAGGGGCACTGAAGCTTTCTTT
CSARESGRGTEAFF
>TRBV10-3|many|TRBD1|TRBJ1-1
TGTGCCATCCGTGACAGGGACAACACTGAAGCTTTCTTT
CAIRDRDNTEAFF
>TRBV12-3/TRBV12-4|many|TRBD1|TRBJ1-6
TGTGCCAGCAGTTATATAGGGGGCACTTCACCCCTCCACTTT
CASSYIGGTSPLHF
>TRBV6-7|few|NA|TRBJ2-7
TGTGCCAGCAGTGGGAAAACAGGGCGCTACGAGCAGTACTTC
CASSGKTGRYEQYF
>TRBV5-6|many|NA|TRBJ2-7
TGTGCCAGCACAAAACCCGGAAAGGGATCCTACGAGCAGTACTTC
CASTKPGKGSYEQYF
>TRBV29-1|many|TRBD1|TRBJ1-2
TGCAGCGTTGACTACAGGGGAGAGGGTGGCTACACCTTC
CSVDYRGEGGYTF
>TRBV20-1|NA|NA|TRBJ1-1
TGCAGTGCTACTTGGAGCAACACTGAAGCTTTCTTT
CSATWSNTEAFF